This T cell receptor beta chain was identified in a study of shared T cell receptors in the human thymus. Sequenced by immunoSEQ multiplex PCR; TCRdb stores in-frame clones only, minus some. The sample lists 55,000 to 75,000 clones; roughly 95% were seen once. Trimming pared 3 bases from V and 4 bases from J, leaving 9 bases between. CDR3 length equals 13 residues. In germline, CDR1 is LNHDA, CDR2 SQIVND (reference sequence). The receptor comes from a human donor. Sequenced material: thymocytes. The V and J genes are TRBV19 and TRBJ1-2; maybe TRBD1 (6 bases). The CDR3 reads CASSIGGFYGYTF. Here the CDR3 DNA reads TGTGCCAGTAGTATCGGGGGCTTCTATGGCTACACCTTC.